This T cell receptor (beta chain) was profiled in a study of blood T cell repertoires in COVID-19. Clones were read by immunoSEQ multiplex PCR, and TCRdb kept only the in-frame ones, dropping some. Of under 300,000 clones in the sample, 85% to 95% were seen once. Grouping used clinical history reported by participants in a survey and questionnaire. Symptom resolution, clearance, or two negative PCRs marked the recovered donors of Cohort 3. The germline gives CDR1 SNHLY, CDR2 FYNNEI. Trimming shortened V by 8 bases and J by 10 bases, and 12 bases separated the two germline ends. This CDR3 is 11 amino acids long.

This clonotype originated in a woman aged 18-29 years who had recovered from COVID-19. Sequencing was done on a sample of PBMCs or T cells enriched from blood (not recorded which). The gene calls are TRBV2 and TRBJ2-1; TRBD1 is a possible D gene (6 bases). The CDR3 sequence is CASLRQVEQFF. CDR3 nucleotides: TGTGCCAGCCTTAGACAGGTCGAGCAGTTCTTC.